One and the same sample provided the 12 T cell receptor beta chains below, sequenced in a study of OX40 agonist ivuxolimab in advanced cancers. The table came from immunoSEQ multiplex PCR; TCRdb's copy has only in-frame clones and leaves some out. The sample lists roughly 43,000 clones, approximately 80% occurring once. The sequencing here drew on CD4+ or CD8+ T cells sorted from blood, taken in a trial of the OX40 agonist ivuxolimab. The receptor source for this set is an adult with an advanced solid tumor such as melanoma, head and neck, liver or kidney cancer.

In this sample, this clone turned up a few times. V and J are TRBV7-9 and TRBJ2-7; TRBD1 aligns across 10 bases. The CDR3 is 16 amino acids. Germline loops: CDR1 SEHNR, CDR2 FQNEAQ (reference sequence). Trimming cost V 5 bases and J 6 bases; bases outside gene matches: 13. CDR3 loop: CASSRGTGAAYPEQYF. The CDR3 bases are TGTGCCAGCAGCCGCGGGACAGGGGCGGCCTATCCCGAGCAGTACTTC.

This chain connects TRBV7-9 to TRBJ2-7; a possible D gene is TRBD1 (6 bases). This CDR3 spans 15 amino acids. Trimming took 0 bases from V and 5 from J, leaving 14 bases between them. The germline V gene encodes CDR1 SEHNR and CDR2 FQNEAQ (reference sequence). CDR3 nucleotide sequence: TGTGCCAGCAGCTTAGCAGCAGGGGTGCGGAACGAGCAGTACTTC. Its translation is CASSLAAGVRNEQYF.

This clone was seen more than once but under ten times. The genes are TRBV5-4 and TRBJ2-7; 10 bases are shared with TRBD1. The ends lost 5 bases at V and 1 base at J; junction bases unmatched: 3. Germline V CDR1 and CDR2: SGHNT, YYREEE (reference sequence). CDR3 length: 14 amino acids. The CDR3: CASSMGQGSYEQYF. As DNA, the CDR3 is TGTGCCAGCAGTATGGGACAGGGGTCCTACGAGCAGTACTTC.

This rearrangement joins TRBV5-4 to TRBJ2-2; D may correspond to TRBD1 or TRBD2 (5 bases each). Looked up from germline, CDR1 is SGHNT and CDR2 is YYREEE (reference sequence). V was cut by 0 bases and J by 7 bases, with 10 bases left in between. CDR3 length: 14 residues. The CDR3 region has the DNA TGTGCCAGCAGCTTGGGAGGGGAAGGCGGGGAGCTGTTTTTT. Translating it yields CASSLGGEGGELFF.

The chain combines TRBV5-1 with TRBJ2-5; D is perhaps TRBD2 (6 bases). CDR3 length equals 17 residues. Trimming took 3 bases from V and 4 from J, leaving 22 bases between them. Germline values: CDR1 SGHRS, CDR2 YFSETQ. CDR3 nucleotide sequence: TGCGCCAGCAGCTGGCGGGACCTCTCAGGGATGGGAGAGACCCAGTACTTC. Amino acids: CASSWRDLSGMGETQYF.

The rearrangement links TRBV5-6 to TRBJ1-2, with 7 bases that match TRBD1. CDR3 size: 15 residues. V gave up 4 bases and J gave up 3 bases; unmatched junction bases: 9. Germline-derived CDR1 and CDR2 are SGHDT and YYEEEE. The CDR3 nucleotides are TGTGCCAGCAGCATTGGGGCCGACAGGGACTATGGCTACACCTTC. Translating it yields CASSIGADRDYGYTF.

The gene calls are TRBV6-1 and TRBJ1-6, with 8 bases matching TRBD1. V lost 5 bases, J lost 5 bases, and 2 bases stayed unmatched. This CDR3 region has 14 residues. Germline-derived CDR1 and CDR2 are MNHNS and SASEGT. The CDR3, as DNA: TGTGCCAGCAGTCAACAGGGGGATAATTCACCCCTCCACTTT. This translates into CASSQQGDNSPLHF.

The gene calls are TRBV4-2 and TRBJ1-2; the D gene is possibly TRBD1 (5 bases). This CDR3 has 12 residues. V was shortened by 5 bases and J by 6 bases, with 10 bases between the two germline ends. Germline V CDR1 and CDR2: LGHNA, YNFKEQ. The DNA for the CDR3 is TGTGCCAGCAGCACGGGACTGGATGGCTACACCTTC. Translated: CASSTGLDGYTF.

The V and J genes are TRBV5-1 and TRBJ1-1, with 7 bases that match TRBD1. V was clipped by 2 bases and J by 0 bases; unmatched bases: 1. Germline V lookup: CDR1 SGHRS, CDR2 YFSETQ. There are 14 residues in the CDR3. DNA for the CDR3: TGCGCCAGCAGCTTTGGACAGGTGAACACTGAAGCTTTCTTT. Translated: CASSFGQVNTEAFF. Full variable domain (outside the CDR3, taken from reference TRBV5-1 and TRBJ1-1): KAGVTQTPRYLIKTRGQQVTLSCSPISGHRSVSWYQQTPGQGLQFLFEYFSETQRNKGNFPGRFSGRQFSNSRSEMNVSTLELGDSALYLCASSFGQVNTEAFFGQGTRLTVV.

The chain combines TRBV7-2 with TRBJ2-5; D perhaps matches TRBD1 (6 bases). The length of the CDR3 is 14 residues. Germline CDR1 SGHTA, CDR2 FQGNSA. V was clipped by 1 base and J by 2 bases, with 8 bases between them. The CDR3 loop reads CASSLGGPQETQYF. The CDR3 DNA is TGTGCCAGCAGCTTAGGGGGGCCTCAAGAGACCCAGTACTTC. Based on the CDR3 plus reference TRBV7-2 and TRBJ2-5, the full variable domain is GAGVSQSPSNKVTEKGKDVELRCDPISGHTALYWYRQSLGQGLEFLIYFQGNSAPDKSGLPSDRFSAERTGGSVSTLTIQRTQQEDSAVYLCASSLGGPQETQYFGPGTRLLVL.

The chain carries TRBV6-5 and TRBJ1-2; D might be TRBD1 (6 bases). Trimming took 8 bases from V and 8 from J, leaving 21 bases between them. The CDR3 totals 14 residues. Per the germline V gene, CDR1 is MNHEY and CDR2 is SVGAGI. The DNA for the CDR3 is TGTGCCAGCTCCTTAGACAGGTCGGGGACGGGCTACACCTTC. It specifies CASSLDRSGTGYTF.

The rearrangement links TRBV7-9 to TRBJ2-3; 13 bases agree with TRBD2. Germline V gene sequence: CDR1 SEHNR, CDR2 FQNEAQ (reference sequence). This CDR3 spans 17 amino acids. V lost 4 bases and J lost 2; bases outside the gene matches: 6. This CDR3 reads CASSWEGTSGNTDTQYF. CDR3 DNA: TGTGCCAGCAGCTGGGAGGGGACTAGCGGGAACACAGATACGCAGTATTTT.